This paragraph covers one T cell receptor (beta chain) sequence. As yet, its antigen is unknown. A second PCR, run for about 7 to 12 cycles, used a sample-barcoded 5' primer plus a J-beta primer mix. Via MiXCR, TCRdb re-called the 5' RACE reads, giving one row per CDR3 protein. The data contain approximately 820,000 distinct CDR3 sequences, under 45% of them singletons. Germline V gene sequence: CDR1 LGHNT, CDR2 FRNRAP. The CDR3 has 15 residues. V gave up 8 bases and J gave up 1 base; unmatched junction bases: 9. This entry is derived from a study of blood T cells in healthy people across ages. Study-level findings and limits: With age, beta diversity per million T cells declined roughly linearly, significantly by around 43. There was a strong correlation between TCR beta diversity and naive T cell percentage.

Healthy Caucasians from Russia aged about 6 to 90 served as donors. This clonotype was obtained from a man aged 55 to 70 in good health. The sample taken for sequencing was blood. The chain couples TRBV12-5 to TRBJ2-3; 7 bases are shared with TRBD2. The CDR3 here is CASSRGGIGTDTQYF. As DNA, the CDR3 is TGTGCTAGTTCCCGCGGGGGAATCGGCACAGATACGCAGTATTTT.